The entry below describes one T cell receptor (beta chain). For every sample, eight separate reactions were used to make cDNA. Template switching incorporated UMIs with a 6-nucleotide sample barcode. From its re-call of the 5' RACE reads, TCRdb lists each CDR3 protein once, without DNA. Its table lists tens of thousands of distinct CDR3 sequences. The V gene's germline CDR1 is LNHDA and CDR2 SQIVND (reference sequence). This CDR3 is 11 amino acids long. The data stem from a study of monozygotic twins with inflammatory bowel disease. The sequenced sample consisted of blood. The chain employs TRBV19 and TRBJ1-1; TCRdb designates TRBD1, a call that cannot be tested without DNA. The TCR was taken from a human donor with ulcerative colitis or Crohn's disease, or a healthy co-twin of an affected twin (not recorded which). The chain's CDR3 is CASRTGDRAFF.